A single sample is the source of the 22 T cell receptor beta chains below, sequenced in a study of blood T cell repertoires in COVID-19. Sequencing was performed with immunoSEQ multiplex PCR; in TCRdb, only in-frame clones are kept and a portion is missing. The data contain 50,000 to 75,000 clones, about three quarters of them singletons. Specimen: peripheral blood. The receptors stem from a human donor in a cohort sampled during active COVID-19.

This chain joins TRBV7-6 and TRBJ2-2, with D possibly TRBD1 on 5 matching bases. There are 15 residues in the CDR3. Germline V gene data show CDR1 as SGHVS and CDR2 as FNYEAQ. The V end lost 10 bases, the J end lost 1 base, and 16 bases lay between the germline ends. The CDR3 DNA sequence: TGTGCCACAACCCTCGACAGCCTGAACACCGGGGAGCTGTTTTTT. Protein product: CATTLDSLNTGELFF.

The CDR3 DNA reads TGTGCCAGCCGGGGACAGGGCGACAATCAGCCCCAGCATTTT. It specifies CASRGQGDNQPQHF. V gene TRBV2 combines with J gene TRBJ1-5; 9 nucleotides match TRBD1. This CDR3 contains 14 residues. V shed 8 bases and J 3 bases; nucleotides not matched to a gene: 5. The germline CDR1 and CDR2 sequences are SNHLY and FYNNEI.

This clone has more than one count but fewer than ten. V is TRBV5-1 and J is TRBJ2-1; TRBD1 is a possible D gene (5 bases). The germline CDR1 and CDR2 sequences are SGHRS and YFSETQ. This CDR3 comprises 14 residues. Deletions cut 5 bases from V and 5 bases from J, with 14 bases between. The CDR3 DNA reads TGCGCCAGCAGGCTACTCTACAGGAACAATGAGCAGTTCTTC. Protein product: CASRLLYRNNEQFF.

The J gene is TRBJ2-5, the V gene TRBV18; TRBD2 is a possible D gene (5 bases). V was cut by 2 bases and J by 5 bases, with 21 bases left in between. The length of the CDR3 is 17 residues. CDR1 KGHSH and CDR2 LQKENI come from the germline V gene. The CDR3 loop reads CASSPISLLASPETQYF. In DNA form, the CDR3 reads TGTGCCAGCTCACCAATTTCCTTATTAGCGAGTCCGGAGACCCAGTACTTC.

This chain joins TRBV7-2 and TRBJ2-2; possible D gene TRBD2, 6 bases. Germline-derived CDR1 and CDR2 are SGHTA and FQGNSA. Trimming left V 1 base short and J 5 bases short, with 8 bases between. The CDR3 covers 14 residues. CDR3 sequence: CASSLVGGTGELFF. The CDR3 nucleotides read TGTGCCAGCAGCTTAGTTGGGGGGACCGGGGAGCTGTTTTTT.

The chain has TRBV28 and TRBJ2-1, with 7 bases that match TRBD2. The CDR3 spans 16 residues. V was clipped by 5 bases and J by 3 bases; unmatched bases: 10. Per germline, CDR1 MDHEN and CDR2 SYDVKM. This CDR3 is CASSPVSGEVYNEQFF. CDR3 DNA sequence: TGTGCCAGCAGTCCCGTAAGCGGGGAGGTCTACAATGAGCAGTTCTTC.

The CDR3 region is CASSLAGGPFSEQYF. The CDR3 DNA follows: TGTGCCAGCAGCTTAGCGGGGGGGCCTTTTAGCGAGCAGTACTTC. The chain employs TRBV7-3 and TRBJ2-7, with 9 bases matching TRBD2. V lost 2 bases, J lost 6 bases, and 8 bases stayed unmatched. Per the germline V gene, CDR1 is SGHTA and CDR2 is FQGTGA. This CDR3 has 15 amino acids.

This clone was detected once. The chain has TRBV3-1 (or the pseudogene TRBV3-2) and TRBJ1-1; TRBD1 is a possible D gene (6 bases). Germline V gives CDR1 LGHDT, CDR2 YNNKEL (reference sequence). The CDR3 runs to 16 residues. V was cut by 0 bases and J by 0 bases, with 11 bases left in between. CDR3 sequence reads: CASSQEAGEMNTEAFF. The CDR3 DNA follows: TGTGCCAGCAGCCAAGAGGCAGGGGAAATGAACACTGAAGCTTTCTTT.

This chain joins TRBV30 and TRBJ2-3, with 13 bases aligning to TRBD2. The CDR3 totals 14 residues. Germline assignment: CDR1 GTSNPN and CDR2 SVGIG (reference sequence). The V gene end was trimmed by 3 bases and the J gene end by 6 bases; junction bases not matched to a gene: 3. CDR3 coding DNA: TGTGCCTGGAGACTAGCGGGGGGGCTGGATACGCAGTATTTT. Protein sequence: CAWRLAGGLDTQYF.

The rearrangement joins TRBV9 to TRBJ2-1; 7 bases map to TRBD1. With 1 base clipped from V and 5 bases from J, the junction kept 6 bases outside the gene matches. The CDR3 loop spans 15 amino acids. Germline assignment: CDR1 SGDLS and CDR2 YYNGEE. The CDR3 here is CASSVSGGHHNEQFF. The CDR3 DNA reads TGTGCCAGCAGCGTATCAGGGGGTCATCACAATGAGCAGTTCTTC.

The CDR3 region is CASRSGGSQETQYF. CDR3 coding DNA: TGTGCCAGCAGATCCGGCGGGAGCCAAGAGACCCAGTACTTC. The chain uses TRBV28 and TRBJ2-5; 7 nucleotides align to TRBD2. J was trimmed by 1 base and V by 6 bases; bases with no gene match: 5. The CDR3 consists of 14 residues. CDR1 is MDHEN, CDR2 SYDVKM, per germline.

This clone was counted between two and nine times. This chain joins TRBV25-1 and TRBJ1-2, with D possibly TRBD1 on 5 matching bases. V lost 2 bases and J 4 bases, leaving 11 bases between the germline ends. CDR3 length equals 14 residues. Germline V gene data show CDR1 as MGHDK and CDR2 as SYGVNS. The CDR3 coding sequence is TGTGCCAGCAGTGAAGATAAGGGACTCTATGGCTACACCTTC. Protein: CASSEDKGLYGYTF.

The chain has TRBV7-9 and TRBJ1-5, with D possibly TRBD1 on 5 matching bases. The CDR3 has 12 residues. CDR1 and CDR2 (germline): SEHNR, FQNEAQ (reference sequence). V lost 4 bases and J 5 bases, leaving 6 bases between the germline ends. The CDR3 DNA is TGTGCCAGCAGCTGGGGGGATCAGCCCCAGCATTTT. The encoded protein is CASSWGDQPQHF.

This clone was counted a few times. The gene calls are TRBV7-9 and TRBJ2-7; possibly TRBD1 for D (6 bases). The CDR3 consists of 12 residues. Germline CDR1 is SEHNR and CDR2 is FQNEAQ (reference sequence). The V gene lost 4 bases and the J gene lost 3 bases, with 7 bases spanning the gap. Here the CDR3 DNA reads TGTGCCAGCAGCTGGGACATCTACGAGCAGTACTTC. Its protein product is CASSWDIYEQYF.

V and J are TRBV10-3 and TRBJ2-7; 10 bases are shared with TRBD1. The CDR3 loop spans 15 amino acids. The trim removed 6 bases at V and 5 bases at J, leaving 10 bases unmatched. Germline CDR1 reads ENHRY; CDR2 reads SYGVKD. The CDR3 DNA reads TGTGCCATCAGGGGGCCCGGGACAGGGGAGGACGAGCAGTACTTC. Its protein is CAIRGPGTGEDEQYF.

This clone came up a few times. The chain has TRBV6-2 or TRBV6-3 and TRBJ1-1; TRBD1 aligns across 9 bases. The CDR3 is 15 residues long. CDR1 and CDR2 from the germline V gene are MNHEY and SVGEGT. Trimming removed 5 bases from V and 4 bases from J; junction bases left unmatched: 8. CDR3 sequence: CASSPQTGGGTEAFF. The CDR3, as DNA: TGTGCCAGCAGTCCCCAGACAGGGGGTGGCACTGAAGCTTTCTTT.

This chain uses TRBV7-9 with TRBJ2-6; 12 bases line up with TRBD1. Losses at the gene ends were 3 bases for V and 2 bases for J; bases not matched to a gene: 2. Germline CDR1 reads SEHNR; CDR2 reads FQNEAQ (reference sequence). The CDR3 has 17 amino acids. CDR3 region: CASSLGQGAPGANVLTF. In nucleotides, the CDR3 is TGTGCCAGCAGCTTGGGACAGGGGGCGCCTGGGGCCAACGTCCTGACTTTC.

This chain links TRBV13 with TRBJ2-1; possible D gene TRBD1, 6 bases. The germline V and J ends were trimmed by 2 bases and 6 bases, with 8 bases remaining between them. CDR1 and CDR2 (germline): PRHDT, FYEKMQ (reference sequence). This CDR3 is built from 13 residues. The CDR3 loop reads CASSLLTGNEQFF. The CDR3 nucleotides are TGTGCCAGCAGCTTACTGACAGGCAATGAGCAGTTCTTC. Complete variable domain (other parts from reference TRBV13 and TRBJ2-1): AAGVIQSPRHLIKEKRETATLKCYPIPRHDTVYWYQQGPGQDPQFLISFYEKMQSDKGSIPDRFSAQQFSDYHSELNMSSLELGDSALYFCASSLLTGNEQFFGPGTRLTVL.

V gene TRBV3-1 (or the pseudogene TRBV3-2) combines with J gene TRBJ2-3, with a possible D match to TRBD2 (6 bases). CDR1 and CDR2 from the germline V gene are LGHDT and YNNKEL (reference sequence). V was cut by 6 bases and J by 3 bases, with 13 bases left in between. This CDR3 comprises 14 residues. CDR3 in DNA: TGTGCCAGCAGGCTGTCCGGGGGTACAGATACGCAGTATTTT. Its protein is CASRLSGGTDTQYF.

This clone occurred once. This chain uses TRBV12-3 or TRBV12-4 with TRBJ1-2; 8 bases align to TRBD1. The CDR3 consists of 13 residues. Trimming took 4 bases from V and 5 from J; bases not matched to a gene: 3. The CDR3 sequence: CASSSTGVYGYTF. The CDR3 DNA sequence: TGTGCCAGCAGTTCGACAGGGGTTTATGGCTACACCTTC.

Only one count was recorded for this clone. V is TRBV11-2 and J is TRBJ1-2; 9 nucleotides match TRBD1. The germline gives CDR1 SGHAT, CDR2 FQNNGV. The V and J ends lost 3 bases and 2 bases, in that order; junction bases with no gene match: 7. The CDR3 extends over 16 amino acids. The CDR3 is CASSFQAGTGNYGYTF. DNA of the CDR3: TGTGCCAGCAGCTTCCAAGCCGGGACAGGGAACTATGGCTACACCTTC.

This rearrangement joins TRBV6-5 to TRBJ2-1, with 14 bases that match TRBD2. This CDR3 comprises 15 residues. Germline V gene lookup returns CDR1 MNHEY and CDR2 SVGAGI. V lost 7 bases to trimming and J lost 4 bases; unmatched junction nucleotides: 3. DNA for the CDR3: TGTGCCAGCATCGGGACTAGCGGGGGATACAATGAGCAGTTCTTC. Translated: CASIGTSGGYNEQFF.